This entry is about one TCR beta chain. Profiled with immunoSEQ multiplex PCR; TCRdb holds only in-frame clones, not every one. The sample lists about 170,000 clones, 85% to 90% occurring once. This sample stems from a study of control samples from healthy donors and cancer patients. The junction had 2 bases not matched to a gene; V was cut back by 0 bases and J by 6 bases. CDR3 length: 14 residues. Germline CDR1 and CDR2: MNHEY and SVGEGT. V gene TRBV6-2 or TRBV6-3 combines with J gene TRBJ1-5; TRBD1 agrees at 7 bases. This clonotype originated in a man aged 25 to 45 in good health. The sample was blood. CDR3 coding DNA: TGTGCCAGCAGTTACTCGCAGGGGGGTCAGCCCCAGCATTTT. Amino acid sequence: CASSYSQGGQPQHF.